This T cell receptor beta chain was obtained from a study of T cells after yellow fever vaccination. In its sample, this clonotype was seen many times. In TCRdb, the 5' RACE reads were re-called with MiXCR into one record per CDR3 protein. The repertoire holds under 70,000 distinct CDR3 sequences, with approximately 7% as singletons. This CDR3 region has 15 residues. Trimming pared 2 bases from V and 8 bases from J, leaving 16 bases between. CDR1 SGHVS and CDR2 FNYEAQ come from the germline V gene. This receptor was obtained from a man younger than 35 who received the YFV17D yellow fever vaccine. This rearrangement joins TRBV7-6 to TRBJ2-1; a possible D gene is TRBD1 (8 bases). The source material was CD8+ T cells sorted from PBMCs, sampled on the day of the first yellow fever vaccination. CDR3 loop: CASSLTDRGGHEQFF. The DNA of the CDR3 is TGTGCCAGCAGCTTAACCGACAGGGGAGGGCATGAGCAGTTCTTC. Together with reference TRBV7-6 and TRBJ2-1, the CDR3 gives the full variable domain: GAGVSQSPRYKVTKRGQDVALRCDPISGHVSLYWYRQALGQGPEFLTYFNYEAQQDKSGLPNDRFSAERPEGSISTLTIQRTEQRDSAMYRCASSLTDRGGHEQFFGPGTRLTVL.